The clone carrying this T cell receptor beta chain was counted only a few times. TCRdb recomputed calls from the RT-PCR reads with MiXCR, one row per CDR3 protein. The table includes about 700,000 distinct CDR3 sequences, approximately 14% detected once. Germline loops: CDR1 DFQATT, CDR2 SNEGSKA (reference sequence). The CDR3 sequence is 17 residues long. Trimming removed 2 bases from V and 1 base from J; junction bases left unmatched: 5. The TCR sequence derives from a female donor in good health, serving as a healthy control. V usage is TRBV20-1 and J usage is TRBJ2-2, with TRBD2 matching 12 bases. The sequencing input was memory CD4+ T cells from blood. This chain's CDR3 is CSARNPTSGGNTGELFF. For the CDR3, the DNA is TGCAGTGCTAGAAATCCGACTAGCGGGGGGAACACCGGGGAGCTGTTTTTT.